The text below deals with one T cell receptor beta chain. Clones were read by immunoSEQ multiplex PCR, and TCRdb kept only the in-frame ones, dropping some. The table has 20,000 or so clones, 81% seen once. The data belong to a study of T cells in tumors after PD-1 blockade. Study context: Some patients also took daily vismodegib 150 mg during anti-PD-1 treatment.

The V segment lost 3 bases and the J segment 5 bases; nucleotides outside the gene matches: 10. There are 15 residues in the CDR3. The germline V gene encodes CDR1 MDHEN and CDR2 SYDVKM. The rearrangement joins TRBV28 to TRBJ2-7, with 7 bases that match TRBD1. The sequences come from PBMCs, collected after anti-PD-1 therapy. This receptor was identified in a human donor with advanced basal cell or squamous cell carcinoma (not recorded which). The CDR3 bases are TGTGCCAGCAGTTTTGCGGCAGACAGGGCCCACGAGCAGTACTTC. It yields the protein CASSFAADRAHEQYF.